These 30 T cell receptor beta chains were all obtained from the same sample, sequenced in a study of cytomegalovirus exposure and HLA in healthy donors (dated by TCRdb to the late 2010s). Preparation of the library involved the immunoSEQ multiplex PCR assay. The table comes from immuneACCESS by way of TCRdb, which keeps in-frame sequences with V and J called. Part of the clones is missing from these tables; in studies checked, under half for an unresolved V gene and the rest for unknown reasons. Within this sample are 140,000 or so clones, with 85% to 90% of them counted one time only. The top ten constitute about 9.9% of the sample. Material for sequencing was PBMCs. These receptor sequences come from a woman under 30 in good health and CMV-seropositive.

The chain recombines TRBV28 with TRBJ2-5, with D unclear. CDR1 MDHEN and CDR2 SYDVKM come from the germline V gene. The CDR3 contains 16 residues. Trimming pared 7 bases from V and 0 bases from J, leaving 18 bases between. CDR3: CASTFYGQSYQETQYF. CDR3 nucleotides: TGTGCCAGCACATTTTATGGGCAGTCTTACCAAGAGACCCAGTACTTC.

J is TRBJ2-7 and V is TRBV10-3; TRBD2 aligns across 10 bases. CDR1 ENHRY and CDR2 SYGVKD come from the germline V gene. Germline trimming cut 4 bases from V and 6 bases from J; bases unmatched to any gene: 6. This CDR3 has 14 amino acids. In DNA form, the CDR3 reads TGTGCCATCAGTGCAAGCGGGGGGGCGGGCGAGCAGTACTTC. Its translation: CAISASGGAGEQYF.

V gene TRBV4-1 combines with J gene TRBJ2-3; D ambiguous. The germline V gene encodes CDR1 MGHRA and CDR2 YSYEKL. Trimming left V 4 bases short and J 1 base short, with 15 bases between. The CDR3 covers 16 residues. The CDR3 loop reads CASSLGHGAGTDTQYF. The CDR3 DNA reads as TGCGCCAGCAGCCTAGGTCACGGCGCGGGCACAGATACGCAGTATTTT.

The chain links TRBV10-3 to TRBJ1-4; D gene uncertain. Trimming removed 0 bases from V and 4 bases from J, with 9 bases in between. This CDR3 has 15 residues. Per the germline V gene, CDR1 is ENHRY and CDR2 is SYGVKD. CDR3 amino acids: CAISESTGINEKLFF. The CDR3 coding sequence is TGTGCCATCAGTGAGTCGACGGGAATTAATGAAAAACTGTTTTTT.

The chain has TRBV2 and TRBJ2-7; maybe TRBD2 (5 bases). Germline loops: CDR1 SNHLY, CDR2 FYNNEI. The CDR3 totals 15 residues. V was shortened by 5 bases and J by 4 bases, with 18 bases between the two germline ends. CDR3: CASSKEEGRGYEQYF. The CDR3 coding sequence is TGTGCCAGCAGTAAAGAAGAAGGACGAGGGTACGAGCAGTACTTC.

This clone has a single count. The rearrangement uses TRBV27 and TRBJ1-2; TRBD1 matches at 8 bases. This CDR3 spans 13 amino acids. The germline V gene has CDR1 MNHEY and CDR2 SMNVEV (reference sequence). After removal of 3 bases from V and 4 bases from J, the junction contained 1 base not matched to a gene. This CDR3 is CASSFTGGYGYTF. In nucleotides, the CDR3 is TGTGCCAGCAGTTTTACAGGGGGCTATGGCTACACCTTC.

The chain is built from TRBV9 and TRBJ2-1, with 8 bases matching TRBD1. Germline loops: CDR1 SGDLS, CDR2 YYNGEE. J was trimmed by 3 bases and V by 4 bases; bases with no gene match: 6. The CDR3 is made up of 15 amino acids. CDR3 in DNA: TGTGCCAGCAGCCCCCGACAGGGGAACTACAATGAGCAGTTCTTC. It codes for CASSPRQGNYNEQFF.

J is TRBJ2-5 and V is TRBV19, with 9 bases matching TRBD1. Trimming cost V 1 base and J 5 bases; bases outside gene matches: 8. The CDR3 consists of 16 residues. Germline-derived CDR1 and CDR2 are LNHDA and SQIVND (reference sequence). DNA of the CDR3: TGTGCCAGTAGTATAGGGGGGACAGGGCCCCAGGAGACCCAGTACTTC. Its translation: CASSIGGTGPQETQYF.

J is TRBJ2-3 and V is TRBV9, with D unresolved. Germline V gene data show CDR1 as SGDLS and CDR2 as YYNGEE. The CDR3 is 15 amino acids. The V end was cut by 0 bases, the J end by 4 bases, with 12 bases between. The CDR3 DNA follows: TGTGCCAGCAGCGTAGATTATCAGTTTCCAGATACGCAGTATTTT. Its translation is CASSVDYQFPDTQYF.

The V call is TRBV6-5, the J call TRBJ2-2; 10 bases fit TRBD2. The germline V gene encodes CDR1 MNHEY and CDR2 SVGAGI. The V gene end was trimmed by 2 bases and the J gene end by 9 bases; junction bases not matched to a gene: 6. The CDR3 consists of 15 residues. The CDR3 protein is CASSYGSGGVRELFF. The CDR3 region has the DNA TGTGCCAGCAGTTACGGAAGCGGGGGGGTGAGGGAGCTGTTTTTT.

This rearrangement joins TRBV6-6 to TRBJ2-7; no clear D gene. Trimming stripped 3 bases from V and 1 base from J, with 7 bases between. The CDR3 length is 13 residues. CDR1 MNHNY and CDR2 SVGAGI come from the germline V gene (reference sequence). CDR3 coding DNA: TGTGCCAGCAGTTATTCTAATTCCTACGAGCAGTACTTC. Translation gives CASSYSNSYEQYF.

The chain carries TRBV6-5 and TRBJ1-2; D is undetermined. Per the germline V gene, CDR1 is MNHEY and CDR2 is SVGAGI. V was clipped by 3 bases and J by 3 bases, with 14 bases between them. The CDR3 runs 15 residues. CDR3 loop: CASSYQPTDYYGYTF. The DNA of the CDR3 is TGTGCCAGCAGTTATCAGCCCACGGACTACTATGGCTACACCTTC.

The chain combines TRBV21-1 with TRBJ2-2; the table's D call TRBD1 went unverified against the DNA. TRBV21-1 is a pseudogene locus. The length of the CDR3 is 16 residues. In DNA form, the CDR3 reads TGTGCCAGCAGCCGACGACAGGGGAGGGGACCGGGGGAGCTGTTTTTT. It yields the protein CASSRRQGRGPGELFF.

The chain is built from TRBV28 and TRBJ1-6; 12 bases are shared with TRBD1. The junction had 4 bases not matched to a gene; V was cut back by 7 bases and J by 9 bases. The CDR3 consists of 14 residues. CDR1 is MDHEN and CDR2 is SYDVKM in the germline V gene. In nucleotides, the CDR3 is TGTGCCAGCAACCGGGACAGGGGGCCTTCACCCCTCCACTTT. This translates into CASNRDRGPSPLHF.

The rearrangement links TRBV5-1 to TRBJ1-2, with D maybe TRBD1 (5 bases). V lost 4 bases and J lost 3, with 13 bases in between. This CDR3 comprises 14 residues. Germline CDR1 is SGHRS and CDR2 is YFSETQ. The CDR3 region has the DNA TGCGCCAGCAGCGCCCTTACAGGTGACTATGGCTACACCTTC. This sequence encodes CASSALTGDYGYTF.

The V gene is TRBV29-1, the J gene TRBJ2-5, with D possibly being TRBD2 (6 bases). Germline values: CDR1 SQVTM, CDR2 ANQGSEA. The CDR3 is made up of 14 amino acids. V was shortened by 7 bases and J by 4 bases, with 19 bases between the two germline ends. CDR3 nucleotides: TGCAGCGCGGCCGGGACTGCCCGTGGAGAGACCCAGTACTTC. Amino acid sequence: CSAAGTARGETQYF.

This chain connects TRBV11-2 to TRBJ2-7; D might be TRBD2 (5 bases). The CDR3 is made up of 17 amino acids. V was clipped by 5 bases and J by 4 bases, with 24 bases between them. Germline values: CDR1 SGHAT, CDR2 FQNNGV. The CDR3 sequence: CASSELRISKQRYEQYF. CDR3 in DNA: TGTGCCAGCAGCGAATTAAGGATTAGCAAGCAGCGGTACGAGCAGTACTTC.

This rearrangement joins TRBV6-5 to TRBJ1-2; TRBD1 is a possible D gene (6 bases). Trimming shortened V by 7 bases and J by 3 bases, and 18 bases separated the two germline ends. CDR3 length: 15 residues. Germline CDR1 reads MNHEY; CDR2 reads SVGAGI. DNA for the CDR3: TGTGCCAGCACCCTTTCGTTGGGGGGGCACTATGGCTACACCTTC. Its translation is CASTLSLGGHYGYTF.

The V gene is TRBV4-1, the J gene TRBJ1-5; 10 positions agree with TRBD1. CDR3 length: 15 residues. Germline CDR1 and CDR2: MGHRA and YSYEKL. J lost 6 bases, V lost 2 bases, and 4 bases had no gene match. CDR3 protein: CASSQRQGAVQPQHF. CDR3 in DNA: TGCGCCAGCAGCCAACGACAGGGGGCAGTTCAGCCCCAGCATTTT.

The genes are TRBV4-1 and TRBJ1-6; TRBD1 matches at 7 bases. The CDR3 runs to 14 residues. Germline V CDR1 and CDR2: MGHRA, YSYEKL. The V and J ends lost 6 bases and 8 bases, in that order; junction bases with no gene match: 7. DNA for the CDR3: TGCGCCAGCAGGACAGGGCCTCTATATTCACCCCTCCACTTT. The encoded protein is CASRTGPLYSPLHF.

This chain joins TRBV4-2 and TRBJ1-6; no reliable D call. CDR1 LGHNA and CDR2 YNFKEQ come from the germline V gene. This CDR3 has 14 amino acids. V was cut by 0 bases and J by 10 bases, with 10 bases left in between. The CDR3 sequence is CASSQEGENSPLHF. The DNA of the CDR3 is TGTGCCAGCAGCCAAGAGGGCGAGAACTCACCCCTCCACTTT.

V usage is TRBV7-9 and J usage is TRBJ1-1; no clear D gene. This CDR3 spans 14 amino acids. The ends were cut back, 4 bases at V and 1 base at J, with 10 bases in the middle. CDR1 and CDR2 from the germline V gene are SEHNR and FQNEAQ (reference sequence). The CDR3 loop reads CASSSVGENTEAFF. In DNA form, the CDR3 reads TGTGCCAGCAGCTCAGTGGGAGAGAACACTGAAGCTTTCTTT.

The V call is TRBV7-2, the J call TRBJ1-2; TRBD1 might be the D (5 bases). Germline CDR1 is SGHTA and CDR2 is FQGNSA. V dropped 5 bases and J dropped 1 base, with 14 bases sitting between them. The CDR3 length is 15 residues. The CDR3 loop is CASSPLQEINYGYTF. The CDR3 DNA reads TGTGCCAGCAGCCCACTACAGGAGATTAACTATGGCTACACCTTC.

The CDR3 sequence is CASIRRTSGGPSSYNEQFF. The CDR3, as DNA: TGTGCCAGCATCCGACGGACTAGCGGGGGCCCTAGCTCCTACAATGAGCAGTTCTTC. J is TRBJ2-1 and V is TRBV27, with TRBD2 matching 13 bases. This CDR3 is 19 amino acids long. V lost 7 bases and J lost 0; bases outside the gene matches: 12. Germline CDR1 is MNHEY and CDR2 is SMNVEV (reference sequence).

This chain links TRBV30 with TRBJ1-6; unclear D gene. Germline V gene lookup returns CDR1 GTSNPN and CDR2 SVGIG (reference sequence). This CDR3 contains 11 residues. V was pared by 2 bases and J by 8 bases, with 4 bases between. CDR3 sequence reads: CAWSTDSPLHF. DNA of the CDR3: TGTGCCTGGAGTACTGATTCACCCCTCCACTTT.

The chain recombines TRBV7-6 with TRBJ2-2, with D perhaps TRBD2 (6 bases). V lost 4 bases and J lost 0, with 15 bases in between. Germline values: CDR1 SGHVS, CDR2 FNYEAQ. The CDR3 extends over 17 amino acids. The CDR3 spells CASSSFRGRPNTGELFF. CDR3 nucleotide sequence: TGTGCCAGCAGCTCGTTCCGGGGGAGACCGAACACCGGGGAGCTGTTTTTT.

V usage is TRBV7-9 and J usage is TRBJ2-7, with D perhaps matching TRBD2 (6 bases). The CDR3 extends over 14 amino acids. The V and J ends lost 2 bases and 0 bases respectively, with 8 bases between them. Per germline, CDR1 SEHNR and CDR2 FQNEAQ (reference sequence). The CDR3 DNA sequence: TGTGCCAGCAGCTTATGGGGGGACTCCTACGAGCAGTACTTC. This translates into CASSLWGDSYEQYF.

V is TRBV18 and J is TRBJ2-7; 7 bases fit TRBD1. Per the germline V gene, CDR1 is KGHSH and CDR2 is LQKENI. The CDR3 runs 13 residues. Trimming took 4 bases from V and 2 from J; bases not matched to a gene: 2. The chain's CDR3 is CASSRDRAYEQYF. CDR3 sequence (DNA): TGTGCCAGCTCACGAGACAGGGCCTACGAGCAGTACTTC.

V usage is TRBV6-6 and J usage is TRBJ1-2; maybe TRBD1 (6 bases). Trimming removed 7 bases at V and 8 bases at J, with 14 bases between. Germline CDR1 is MNHNY and CDR2 is SVGAGI (reference sequence). The CDR3 sequence is 12 residues long. DNA for the CDR3: TGTGCCAGCAACCACAGGGATTTCGGCTACACCTTC. This codes for CASNHRDFGYTF.

The chain employs TRBV4-1 and TRBJ1-1, with 9 bases identical to TRBD1. Trimming took 5 bases from V and 2 from J; bases not matched to a gene: 6. Per germline, CDR1 MGHRA and CDR2 YSYEKL. CDR3 length equals 15 residues. The CDR3 sequence: CASSAGQGTNTEAFF. As DNA, the CDR3 is TGCGCCAGCAGCGCGGGACAGGGAACTAACACTGAAGCTTTCTTT.